This T cell receptor beta chain was found in a study of CD8 T cells in Susac syndrome. In the study overall: Of the sequenced Susac syndrome patients, 5 or 6 had active disease and roughly eight were in remission. Points from the study as a whole: The CD4+ T cell repertoires in Susac syndrome did not show any clonal expansion.

Note on this clonotype: Its antigen is unidentified.

From germline, CDR1 is SGHDN and CDR2 FVKESK. Trimming removed 2 bases from V and 5 bases from J, with 21 bases in between. CDR3 length equals 17 residues. The authors sequenced TCR beta from blood CD8+ and CD4+ T cells. Reverse transcription of 0.5 to 1 ug RNA was performed with random hexamers. TCRdb passed the immunoSEQ multiplex PCR reads through MiXCR, listing each CDR3 protein once. The sample consists of approximately 190,000 distinct CDR3 sequences, 75% to 95% of them appearing once. The material sequenced was CD4+ T cells from PBMCs. The TCR originated in a human donor with Susac syndrome. J is TRBJ2-5 and V is TRBV14, with D possibly TRBD2 on 6 matching bases. The CDR3 loop reads CASSQTRAGRRTETQYF. Written as DNA, the CDR3 is TGTGCCAGCAGCCAAACGCGGGCAGGGAGGAGGACCGAGACCCAGTACTTC.